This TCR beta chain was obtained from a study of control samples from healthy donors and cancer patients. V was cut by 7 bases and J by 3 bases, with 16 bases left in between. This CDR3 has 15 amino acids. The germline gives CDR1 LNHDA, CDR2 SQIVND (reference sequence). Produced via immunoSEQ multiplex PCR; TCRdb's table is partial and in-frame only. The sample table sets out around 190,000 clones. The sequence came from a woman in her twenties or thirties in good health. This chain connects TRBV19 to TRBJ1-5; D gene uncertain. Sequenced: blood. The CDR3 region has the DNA TGTGCCAGTAATGAGGCAGTTCCTTTCAATCAGCCCCAGCATTTT. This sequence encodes CASNEAVPFNQPQHF.